Shown below are 2 T cell receptor beta chains from a single sample sequenced in a study of blood T cell repertoires in COVID-19. Only in-frame clones appear in the TCRdb table, and some are missing; sequencing was by immunoSEQ multiplex PCR. The sample lists some 210,000 clones, approximately 90% occurring once. The material sequenced was peripheral blood. All receptors come from a man between 60 and 75 years old with COVID-19, enrolled during active disease.

V is TRBV5-5 and J is TRBJ1-5, with 8 bases that match TRBD1. Germline-derived CDR1 and CDR2 are SGHKS and YYEKEE (reference sequence). Germline trimming cut 0 bases from V and 5 bases from J; bases unmatched to any gene: 4. The CDR3 contains 15 residues. CDR3 DNA: TGTGCCAGCAGCTTGGGACAGGGGAAGGATCAGCCCCAGCATTTT. This sequence encodes CASSLGQGKDQPQHF.

V and J are TRBV4-1 and TRBJ1-5, with 7 bases matching TRBD1. Germline lookup yields CDR1 MGHRA and CDR2 YSYEKL. There are 16 residues in the CDR3. Trimming cost V 0 bases and J 3 bases; bases outside gene matches: 5. CDR3 sequence (DNA): TGCGCCAGCAGCCAAGAGGAAGGGGGCTTCAATCAGCCCCAGCATTTT. Translation gives CASSQEEGGFNQPQHF.